This T cell receptor (beta chain) was identified during a study of regulatory T cells in long-lasting Graves disease. Study observations and caveats: TRBV28, TRBJ1-2 and TRBJ2-5 were favored in persistent disease. Peripheral blood, not thyroid tissue, was the sole material studied.

This clonotype was detected a few times. The antigen remains undetermined. HTBI primers from iRepertoire and Arm-PCR of CDR3 regions yielded the TCR beta libraries. TCRdb passed the multiplex PCR reads through MiXCR, listing each CDR3 protein once. The repertoire consists of approximately 500,000 distinct CDR3 sequences, with 20% to 25% occurring once and the leading ten covering more than 6%. The CDR3 totals 13 residues. Between the trimmed V and J ends, which lost 5 bases and 2 bases, there was a span of 7 bases. Looked up from germline, CDR1 is SGHTA and CDR2 is FQGNSA. Indicated time point: persistent/refractory GD, antithyroid drugs over 5 years with positive TRAb. There was RNA extracted from PBMCs, and the TCR library was made from it. As collected, the peripheral blood samples measured around 9 milliliters each and went into EDTA tubes.

The sequence came from a female donor with Graves disease. The sequences come from peripheral blood mononuclear cells (PBMCs), collected when the disease was refractory, from a patient treated with antithyroid drugs. This chain uses TRBV7-2 with TRBJ1-3; D is uncertain. CDR3: CASSPGPGNTIYF. DNA of the CDR3: TGTGCCAGCAGCCCCGGCCCTGGAAACACCATATATTTT.